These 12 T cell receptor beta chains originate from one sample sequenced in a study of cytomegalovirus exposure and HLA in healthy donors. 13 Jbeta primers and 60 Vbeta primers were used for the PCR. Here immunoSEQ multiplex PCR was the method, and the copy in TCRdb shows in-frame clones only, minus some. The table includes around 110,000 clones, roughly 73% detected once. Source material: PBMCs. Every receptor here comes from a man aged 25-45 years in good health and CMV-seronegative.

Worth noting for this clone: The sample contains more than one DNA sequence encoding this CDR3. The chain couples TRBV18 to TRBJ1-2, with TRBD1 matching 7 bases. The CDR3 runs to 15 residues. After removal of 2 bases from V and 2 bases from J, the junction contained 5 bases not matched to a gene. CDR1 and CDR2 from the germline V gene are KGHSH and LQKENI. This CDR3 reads CASSPAGQPNYGYTF. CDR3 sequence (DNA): TGTGCCAGCTCACCAGCGGGACAGCCGAACTATGGCTACACCTTC. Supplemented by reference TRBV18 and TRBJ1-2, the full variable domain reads NAGVMQNPRHLVRRRGQEARLRCSPMKGHSHVYWYRQLPEEGLKFMVYLQKENIIDESGMPKERFSAEFPKEGPSILRIQQVVRGDSAAYFCASSPAGQPNYGYTFGSGTRLTVV.

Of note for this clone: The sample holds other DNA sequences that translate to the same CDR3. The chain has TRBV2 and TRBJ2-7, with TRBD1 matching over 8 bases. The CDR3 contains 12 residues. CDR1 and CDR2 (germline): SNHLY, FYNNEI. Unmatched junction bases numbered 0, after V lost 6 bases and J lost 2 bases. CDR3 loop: CASRTGAYEQYF. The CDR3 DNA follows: TGTGCCAGCAGGACAGGGGCCTACGAGCAGTACTTC.

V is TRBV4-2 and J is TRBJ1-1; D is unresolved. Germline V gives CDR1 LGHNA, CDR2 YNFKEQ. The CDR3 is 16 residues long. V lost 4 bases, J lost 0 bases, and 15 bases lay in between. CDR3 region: CASSRDGYPMNTEAFF. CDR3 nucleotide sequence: TGTGCCAGCAGCCGAGACGGGTACCCCATGAACACTGAAGCTTTCTTT.

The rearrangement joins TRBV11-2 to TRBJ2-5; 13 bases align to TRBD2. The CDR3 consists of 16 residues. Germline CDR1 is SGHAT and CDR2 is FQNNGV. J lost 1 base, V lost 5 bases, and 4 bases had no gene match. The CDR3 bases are TGTGCCAGCAGCGTAACTAGCGGGGGGGTCCAAGAGACCCAGTACTTC. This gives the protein CASSVTSGGVQETQYF.

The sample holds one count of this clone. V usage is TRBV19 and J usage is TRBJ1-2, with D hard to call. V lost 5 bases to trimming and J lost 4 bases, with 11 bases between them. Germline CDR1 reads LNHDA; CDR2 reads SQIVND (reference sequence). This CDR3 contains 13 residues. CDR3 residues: CASSPSPFYGYTF. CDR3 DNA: TGTGCCAGTAGTCCCAGTCCCTTCTATGGCTACACCTTC.

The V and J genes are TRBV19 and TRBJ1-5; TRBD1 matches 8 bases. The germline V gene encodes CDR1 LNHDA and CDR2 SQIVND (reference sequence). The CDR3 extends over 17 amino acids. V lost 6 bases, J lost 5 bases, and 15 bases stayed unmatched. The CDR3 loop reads CASRSGQASIRDQPQHF. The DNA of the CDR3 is TGTGCCAGTAGGTCGGGACAGGCCTCTATAAGGGATCAGCCCCAGCATTTT.

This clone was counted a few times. The CDR3 coding sequence is TGCGCCAGCAGCGAGCACGACGAGCAGTACTTC. The encoded protein is CASSEHDEQYF. This chain uses TRBV5-1 with TRBJ2-7; D uncertain. Trimming left V 4 bases short and J 5 bases short, with 7 bases between. The CDR3 spans 11 residues. The germline CDR1 and CDR2 sequences are SGHRS and YFSETQ. The whole variable domain, filled in from reference TRBV5-1 and TRBJ2-7, reads KAGVTQTPRYLIKTRGQQVTLSCSPISGHRSVSWYQQTPGQGLQFLFEYFSETQRNKGNFPGRFSGRQFSNSRSEMNVSTLELGDSALYLCASSEHDEQYFGPGTRLTVT.

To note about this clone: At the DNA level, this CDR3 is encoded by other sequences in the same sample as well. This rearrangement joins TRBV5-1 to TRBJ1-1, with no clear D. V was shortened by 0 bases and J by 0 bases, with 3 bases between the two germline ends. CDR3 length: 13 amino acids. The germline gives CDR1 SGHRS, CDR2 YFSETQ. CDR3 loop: CASSLGVNTEAFF. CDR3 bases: TGCGCCAGCAGCTTGGGAGTGAACACTGAAGCTTTCTTT.

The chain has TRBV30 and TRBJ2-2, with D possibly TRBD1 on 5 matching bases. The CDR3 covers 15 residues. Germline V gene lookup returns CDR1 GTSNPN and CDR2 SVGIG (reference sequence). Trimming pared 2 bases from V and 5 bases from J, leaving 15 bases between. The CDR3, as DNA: TGTGCCTGGAGTATAGGGGTTGCAGGGACCGGGGAGCTGTTTTTT. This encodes CAWSIGVAGTGELFF.

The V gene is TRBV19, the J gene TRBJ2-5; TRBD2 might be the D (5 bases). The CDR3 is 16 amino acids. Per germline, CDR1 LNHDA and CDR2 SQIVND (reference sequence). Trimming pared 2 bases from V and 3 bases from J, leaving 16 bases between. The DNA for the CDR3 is TGTGCCAGTAGTATACGGGGAGCTAGCATCGAAGAGACCCAGTACTTC. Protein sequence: CASSIRGASIEETQYF.

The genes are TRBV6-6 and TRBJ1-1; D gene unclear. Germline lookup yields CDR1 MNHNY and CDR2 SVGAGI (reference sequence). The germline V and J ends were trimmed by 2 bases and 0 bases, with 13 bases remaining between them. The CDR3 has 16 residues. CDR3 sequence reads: CASSYRPDKMNTEAFF. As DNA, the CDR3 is TGTGCCAGCAGTTACCGCCCTGACAAAATGAACACTGAAGCTTTCTTT.

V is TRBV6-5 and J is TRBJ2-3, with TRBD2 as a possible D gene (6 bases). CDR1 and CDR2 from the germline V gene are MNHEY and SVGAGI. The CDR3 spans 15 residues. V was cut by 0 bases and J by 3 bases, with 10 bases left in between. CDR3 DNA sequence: TGTGCCAGCAGTTACTCTGGGCTAGCGACAGATACGCAGTATTTT. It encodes CASSYSGLATDTQYF.